This T cell receptor beta chain was observed in a study of OX40 agonist ivuxolimab in advanced cancers. Libraries were prepared by immunoSEQ multiplex PCR; TCRdb keeps only in-frame clonotypes and omits some of them. The sample lists 55,000 to 80,000 clones, over 75% occurring once. A single count supports this clone. Its antigen is unidentified. Broader study findings: Circulating CD4+ and CD8+ T cells showed clonal expansion by week 6 at 0.1 to 3.0 mg/kg. Relative to CD4+ cells, CD8+ T cells on average had more expanded clones.

The ends were cut back, 0 bases at V and 1 base at J, with 10 bases in the middle. The germline V gene has CDR1 MRHNA and CDR2 SNTAGT. The CDR3 extends over 15 amino acids. Specimen: CD4+ or CD8+ T cells sorted from blood, collected in a trial of the OX40 agonist ivuxolimab. This clonotype was obtained from an adult with an advanced solid tumor such as melanoma, head and neck, liver or kidney cancer. The rearrangement uses TRBV6-4 and TRBJ2-7; perhaps TRBD1 as D (6 bases). The CDR3 sequence is CASSDSGRGSYEQYV. The CDR3 nucleotides are TGTGCCAGCAGTGACTCGGGTAGGGGGTCCTACGAGCAGTACGTC.